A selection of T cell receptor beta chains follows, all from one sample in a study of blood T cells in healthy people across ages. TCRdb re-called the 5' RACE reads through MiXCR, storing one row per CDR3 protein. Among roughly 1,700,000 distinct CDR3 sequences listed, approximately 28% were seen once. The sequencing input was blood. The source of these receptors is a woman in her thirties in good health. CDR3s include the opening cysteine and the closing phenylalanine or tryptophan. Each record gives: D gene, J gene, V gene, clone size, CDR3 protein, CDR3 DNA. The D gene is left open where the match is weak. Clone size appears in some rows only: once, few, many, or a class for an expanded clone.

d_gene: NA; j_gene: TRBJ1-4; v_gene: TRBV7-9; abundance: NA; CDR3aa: CASSRGQAHEKLFF; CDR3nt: TGTGCCAGCAGCCGTGGGCAGGCGCATGAAAAACTGTTTTTT
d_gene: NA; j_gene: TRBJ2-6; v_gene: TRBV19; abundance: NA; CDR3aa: CASSMGSTNVLTF; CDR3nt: TGTGCCAGTAGTATGGGGAGTACCAACGTCCTGACTTTC
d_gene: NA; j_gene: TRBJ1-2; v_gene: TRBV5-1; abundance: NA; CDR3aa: CASSTGTAGDGYTF; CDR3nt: TGCGCCAGCAGCACCGGGACCGCCGGGGATGGCTACACCTTC
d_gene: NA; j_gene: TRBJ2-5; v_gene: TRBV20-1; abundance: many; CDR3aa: CSARDFGQLETQYF; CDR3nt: TGCAGTGCTAGAGATTTTGGGCAGTTAGAGACCCAGTACTTC
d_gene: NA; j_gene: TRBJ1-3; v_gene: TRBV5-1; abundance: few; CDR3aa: CASSFGGFSGNTIYF; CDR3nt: TGCGCCAGCAGCTTCGGCGGATTCTCTGGAAACACCATATATTTT
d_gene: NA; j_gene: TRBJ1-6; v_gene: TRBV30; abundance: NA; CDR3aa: CACLGEYNSPLHF; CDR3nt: TGTGCCTGCCTTGGAGAGTATAATTCACCCCTCCACTTT
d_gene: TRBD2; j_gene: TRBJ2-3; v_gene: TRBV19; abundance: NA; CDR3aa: CASRSPLRASGFTHTDTQYF; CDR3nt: TGTGCCAGTAGATCCCCTCTACGGGCTAGCGGCTTTACACACACAGATACGCAGTATTTT
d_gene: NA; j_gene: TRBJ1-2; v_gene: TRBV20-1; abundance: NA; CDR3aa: CSARDPRAANYGYTF; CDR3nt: TGCAGTGCTAGAGATCCCCGGGCGGCTAACTATGGCTACACCTTC
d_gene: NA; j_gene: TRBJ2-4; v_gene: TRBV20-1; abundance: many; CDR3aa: CSATGRLAKNIQYF; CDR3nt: TGCAGTGCTACCGGTAGGCTAGCCAAAAACATTCAGTACTTC
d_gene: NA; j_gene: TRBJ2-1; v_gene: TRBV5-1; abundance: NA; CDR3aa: CASSWDRGYSEQFF; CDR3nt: TGCGCCAGCAGCTGGGACCGGGGCTACAGCGAGCAGTTCTTC
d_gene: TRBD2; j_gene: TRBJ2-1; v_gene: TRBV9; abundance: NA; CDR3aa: CASSVELAGSYNEQFF; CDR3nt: TGTGCCAGCAGCGTAGAACTAGCGGGGTCGTACAATGAGCAGTTCTTC
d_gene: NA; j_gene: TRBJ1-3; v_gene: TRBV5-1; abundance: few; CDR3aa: CASSPWTSTGNTIYF; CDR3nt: TGCGCCAGCAGCCCGTGGACGTCGACTGGAAACACCATATATTTT
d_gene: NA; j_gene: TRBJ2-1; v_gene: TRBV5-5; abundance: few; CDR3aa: CASSWSYDNEQFF; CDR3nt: TGTGCCAGCAGCTGGTCCTACGACAATGAGCAGTTCTTC
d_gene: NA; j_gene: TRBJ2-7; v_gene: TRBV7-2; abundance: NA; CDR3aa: CASSLAGGRVSYEQYF; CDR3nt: TGTGCCAGCAGCTTAGCCGGGGGCAGGGTCTCCTACGAGCAGTACTTC
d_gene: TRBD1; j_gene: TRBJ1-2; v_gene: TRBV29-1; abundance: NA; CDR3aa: CSAVNGTGLYGYTF; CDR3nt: TGCAGCGCAGTGAACGGGACAGGGCTATATGGCTACACCTTC
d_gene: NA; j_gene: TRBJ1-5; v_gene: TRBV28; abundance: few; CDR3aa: CASRWGDQPQHF; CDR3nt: TGTGCCAGCAGGTGGGGAGATCAGCCCCAGCATTTT
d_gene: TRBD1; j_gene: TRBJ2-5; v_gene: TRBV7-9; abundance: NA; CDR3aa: CASSTGQVWETQYF; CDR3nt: TGTGCCAGCAGCACGGGACAGGTTTGGGAGACCCAGTACTTC
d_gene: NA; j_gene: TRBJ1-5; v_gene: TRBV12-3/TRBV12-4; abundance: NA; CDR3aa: CASTSGVLDNQPQHF; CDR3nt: TGTGCCAGCACCTCGGGGGTTCTGGACAATCAGCCCCAGCATTTT
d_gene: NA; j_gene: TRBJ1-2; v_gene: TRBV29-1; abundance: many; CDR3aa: CSVEGGYTF; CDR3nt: TGCAGCGTTGAGGGCGGCTACACCTTC